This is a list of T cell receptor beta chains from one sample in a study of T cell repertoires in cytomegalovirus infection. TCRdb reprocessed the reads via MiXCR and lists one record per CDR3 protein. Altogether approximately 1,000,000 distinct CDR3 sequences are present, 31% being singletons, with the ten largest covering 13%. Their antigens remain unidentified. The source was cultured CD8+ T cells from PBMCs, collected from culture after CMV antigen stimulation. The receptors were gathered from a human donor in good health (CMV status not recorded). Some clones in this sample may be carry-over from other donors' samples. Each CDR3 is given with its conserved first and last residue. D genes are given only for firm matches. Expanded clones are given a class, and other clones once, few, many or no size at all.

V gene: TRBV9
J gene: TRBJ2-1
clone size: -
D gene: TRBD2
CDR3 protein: CASSVAVLAGADEQFF

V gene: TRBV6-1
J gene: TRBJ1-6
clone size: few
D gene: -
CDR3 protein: CASSPGPFGPLHF

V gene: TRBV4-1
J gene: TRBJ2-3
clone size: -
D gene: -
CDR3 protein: CASSQVQTTSTDTQYF

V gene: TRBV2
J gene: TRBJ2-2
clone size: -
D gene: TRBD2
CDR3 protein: CVSSLTSGGTNTGELFF

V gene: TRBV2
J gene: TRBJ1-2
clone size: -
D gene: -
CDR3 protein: CASSGPTGRRLLDYGYTF

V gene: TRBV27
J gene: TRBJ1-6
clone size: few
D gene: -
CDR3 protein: CASRQTRAPLHF

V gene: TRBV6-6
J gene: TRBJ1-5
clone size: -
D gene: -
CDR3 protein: CASSYEVSGNQPQHF

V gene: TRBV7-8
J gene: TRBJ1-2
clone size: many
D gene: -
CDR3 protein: CASSLGGGGNYGYTF

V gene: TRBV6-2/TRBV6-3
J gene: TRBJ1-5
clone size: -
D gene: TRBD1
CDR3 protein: CASTQGGEQPQHF

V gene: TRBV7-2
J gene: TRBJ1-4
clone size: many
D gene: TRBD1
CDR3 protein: CASSLGGGVEKLFF

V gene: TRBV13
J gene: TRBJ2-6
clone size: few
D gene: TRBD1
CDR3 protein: CASSLELGQGFGANVLTF

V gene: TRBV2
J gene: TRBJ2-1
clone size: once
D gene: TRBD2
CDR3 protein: CASKGTSGGDEQFF

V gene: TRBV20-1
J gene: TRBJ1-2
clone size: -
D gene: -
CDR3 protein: CSARDWAYGYTF

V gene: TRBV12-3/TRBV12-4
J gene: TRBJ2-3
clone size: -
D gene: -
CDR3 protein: CASRGKGGDHRDTQYF

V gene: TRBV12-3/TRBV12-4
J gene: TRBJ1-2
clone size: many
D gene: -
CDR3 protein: CASSTGTVIYGYTF

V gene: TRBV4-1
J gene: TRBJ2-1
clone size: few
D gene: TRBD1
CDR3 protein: CASSFRQGAYNEQFF

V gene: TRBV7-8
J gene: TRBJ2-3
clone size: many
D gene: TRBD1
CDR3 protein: CASSQGRTDTQYF

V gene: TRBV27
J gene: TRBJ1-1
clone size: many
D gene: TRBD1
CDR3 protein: CASSLLRGNRGHGEAFF

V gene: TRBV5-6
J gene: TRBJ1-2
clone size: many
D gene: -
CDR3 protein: CASSGNYGYTF

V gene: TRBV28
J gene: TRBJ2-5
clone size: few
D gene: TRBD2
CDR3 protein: CASRKTSGGLETQYF

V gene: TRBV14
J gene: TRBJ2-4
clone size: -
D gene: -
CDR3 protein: CASSQGVAKNIQYF

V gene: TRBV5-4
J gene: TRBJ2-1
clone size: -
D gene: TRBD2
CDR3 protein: CASSLDVGGSYNEQFF